This is a list of T cell receptor beta chains from one sample in a study of breast tumors, draining lymph nodes, adjacent tissues. TCRdb passed the multiplex PCR reads through MiXCR, listing each CDR3 protein once. The sample lists 25,000 or so distinct CDR3 sequences; approximately 23% were seen once. Input material: breast tumor tissue. Receptors originate from a female donor with breast cancer. Some clones in this sample may be carry-over from other donors' samples. Each CDR3 is given with its conserved first and last residue. The D gene is left open where the match is weak. Expanded clones are given a class, and other clones once, few, many or no size at all.

clone size	V gene	J gene	D gene	CDR3 DNA	CDR3 protein
few	TRBV28	TRBJ1-2	.	TGTGCCAGCAGCTATGACAGGTTTGGCTACACCTTC	CASSYDRFGYTF
many	TRBV4-1	TRBJ1-1	.	TGCGCCAGCAGCCAAGATGTCCCAGCCTCCGAAGGGGGCACTGAAGCTTTCTTT	CASSQDVPASEGGTEAFF
many	TRBV5-1	TRBJ2-2	.	TGCGCCAGCAGCTTGGCCGGGGAGGCCGGGGAGCTGTTTTTT	CASSLAGEAGELFF
many	TRBV6-4	TRBJ2-2	TRBD2	TGTGCCAGCAGGAGCACTAGCGCCACCGGGGAGCTGTTTTTT	CASRSTSATGELFF
many	TRBV12-3/TRBV12-4	TRBJ2-2	.	TGTGCCAGCAGTACACTTTGGCAGATGAACACCGGGGAGCTGTTTTTT	CASSTLWQMNTGELFF
many	TRBV2	TRBJ2-5	TRBD2	TGTGCCAGCAGTGAGCCTAGCGGGGGGGGTAGGACGCAAGAGACCCAGTACTTC	CASSEPSGGGRTQETQYF
medium-sized	TRBV12-3/TRBV12-4	TRBJ2-5	.	TGTGCCAGCAGTTTAGGCCTAGCGCTTGGGGAGACCCAGTACTTC	CASSLGLALGETQYF
many	TRBV27	TRBJ2-1	.	TGTGCCAGCAGTTTAGACAGTCCCCTCTACACTGAGCAGTTCTTC	CASSLDSPLYTEQFF
many	TRBV7-3	TRBJ2-1	.	TGTGCCAGCAGCTTAAGGTCAGGTGGTCGGACAATAAACAATGAGCAGTTCTTC	CASSLRSGGRTINNEQFF
many	TRBV5-1	TRBJ2-7	TRBD2	TGCGCCAGCAGCTTAAGGACTAGCGGGAGGGCTTACGAGCAGTACTTC	CASSLRTSGRAYEQYF
many	TRBV5-1	TRBJ2-1	TRBD2	TGCGCCAGCAGCTCGCCGTCGAGGGGGACTAGCGGGCCGAGCTCCTACAATGAGCAGTTCTTC	CASSSPSRGTSGPSSYNEQFF
many	TRBV2	TRBJ1-2	TRBD1	TGTGCCAGCAATTTACAGGGGCGCTATGGCTACACCTTC	CASNLQGRYGYTF
many	TRBV4-2	TRBJ1-4	TRBD1	TGTGCCAGCAGTCAACCCGGGACAGGGGGCGTAGGAGCTAATGAAAAACTGTTTTTT	CASSQPGTGGVGANEKLFF
many	TRBV5-1	TRBJ2-7	.	TGCGCCAGCAGCTACGGACGGGTCGCGCTCAACGAGCAGTACTTC	CASSYGRVALNEQYF
once	TRBV27	TRBJ1-1	.	TGTGCCAGCAGTGTTACGGGGGCGCCGCATGAAGCTTTCTTT	CASSVTGAPHEAFF
many	TRBV30	TRBJ2-7	TRBD2	TGTGCCTGGAGTCGAGGGACTAGCGGGAGGTATACCTACGAGCAGTACTTC	CAWSRGTSGRYTYEQYF
many	TRBV20-1	TRBJ2-3	TRBD2	TGCAGTGCTAGGCGGGAGGGGGCAGATACGCAGTATTTT	CSARREGADTQYF
many	TRBV12-3/TRBV12-4	TRBJ2-2	.	TGTGCCAGCAGTTACTCGGGGGAGCTGTTTTTT	CASSYSGELFF
few	TRBV18	TRBJ1-3	.	TGTGCCAGCTCACCACTTCTCGGCGGAGGAGGGGACACCATATATTTT	CASSPLLGGGGDTIYF
many	TRBV11-2	TRBJ2-2	TRBD2	TGTGCCAGCAGCTACCCATCTAGCGGGAGCGAAACCGGGGAGCTGTTTTTT	CASSYPSSGSETGELFF
many	TRBV5-1	TRBJ1-3	.	TGCGCCAGCAGCCCACTCCAGGGGGGAAACACCATATATTTT	CASSPLQGGNTIYF
.	TRBV5-5	TRBJ1-1	TRBD1	TGTGCCAGCAGCCCCGGGGACAGGGGGGGAACTGAAGCTTTCTTT	CASSPGDRGGTEAFF
many	TRBV10-3	TRBJ2-3	TRBD1	TGTGCCATCAGTCCAGGACAGGCCCAAGGAGATACGCAGTATTTT	CAISPGQAQGDTQYF
many	TRBV20-1	TRBJ2-5	.	TGCAGTGCTCTATATGGTCAGGAGACCCAGTACTTC	CSALYGQETQYF
many	TRBV3-1	TRBJ2-5	.	TGTGCCAGCAGCCAAGATCCTGGTCCGGAGACCCAGTACTTC	CASSQDPGPETQYF
.	TRBV6-1	TRBJ2-3	TRBD2	TGTGCCAGCTCAACTGGGCGGGAGTTGTGGACAGATACGCAGTATTTT	CASSTGRELWTDTQYF
many	TRBV11-3	TRBJ2-2	.	TGTGCCAGCAGTTGGGTGGCGAACACCGGGGAGCTGTTTTTT	CASSWVANTGELFF
many	TRBV6-1	TRBJ1-4	TRBD1	TGTGCCAGCAGTGGGACAGGGTCTAATGAAAAACTGTTTTTT	CASSGTGSNEKLFF
many	TRBV10-3	TRBJ1-4	.	TGTGCCATCAGTGTTACAGATAATGAAAAACTGTTTTTT	CAISVTDNEKLFF
many	TRBV5-1	TRBJ2-3	.	TGCGCCAGCAGCTTGGCATTCATGGCAGAAGGCACAGATACGCAGTATTTT	CASSLAFMAEGTDTQYF
.	TRBV29-1	TRBJ2-7	TRBD1	TGCAGCGTTAGGACAGGGCCCTACGAGCAGTACTTC	CSVRTGPYEQYF
many	TRBV7-3	TRBJ1-3	.	TGTGCCAGCAGCCCAGGGCCTTCTGGAAACACCATATATTTT	CASSPGPSGNTIYF
many	TRBV20-1	TRBJ2-5	TRBD2	TGCAGTGCTAGTGACAGCGGGATAGAGACCCAGTACTTC	CSASDSGIETQYF
many	TRBV4-1	TRBJ2-7	.	TGCGCCAGCAGCCAAGACAGTAGGACCTACGAGCAGTACTTC	CASSQDSRTYEQYF
many	TRBV20-1	TRBJ1-3	.	TGCAGTGCTAGAGACAACTCTGGAAACACCATATATTTT	CSARDNSGNTIYF
many	TRBV5-1	TRBJ2-1	TRBD1	TGCGCCAGCAGTGAGTGGACAGGGGGATACAATGAGCAGTTCTTC	CASSEWTGGYNEQFF
many	TRBV7-8	TRBJ2-7	.	TGTGCCAGCAGCCCGACCGCCTTCTCCTACGAGCAGTACTTC	CASSPTAFSYEQYF
many	TRBV14	TRBJ2-3	TRBD2	TGTGCCAGCAGCCAAGGAAGGATAGCGGGAGGATTAGATACGCAGTATTTT	CASSQGRIAGGLDTQYF
medium-sized	TRBV7-9	TRBJ2-7	.	TGTGCCAGCAGCCGCGGGACTGCTCAAACCTACGAGCAGTACTTC	CASSRGTAQTYEQYF
many	TRBV7-9	TRBJ2-1	.	TGTGCCAGCAGCTCCCAGTCAAGACTGATAAGGAATGAGCAGTTCTTC	CASSSQSRLIRNEQFF
.	TRBV7-6	TRBJ2-1	.	TGTGCCAGCAGTTTGCGGGACACCAAGAACGATGAGCAGTTCTTC	CASSLRDTKNDEQFF
.	TRBV9	TRBJ2-5	TRBD1	TGTGCCAGCAGCGTATCATCAGGACAGGGCTTAGGGGAGACCCAGTACTTC	CASSVSSGQGLGETQYF
.	TRBV5-5	TRBJ2-6	TRBD2	TGTGCCAGCAGCTTTCCGGGACTAGCGGGAGGGGGGGCCTCTGGGGTCAACGTCCTGACTTTC	CASSFPGLAGGGASGVNVLTF
many	TRBV10-2	TRBJ1-2	.	TGCGCCAGCAGCTTAAATCGAGGAAACTATGGCTACACCTTC	CASSLNRGNYGYTF
many	TRBV5-5	TRBJ2-7	.	TGTGCCAGCAGCGCCAAGACAGGATTTTCCTACGAGCAGTACTTC	CASSAKTGFSYEQYF